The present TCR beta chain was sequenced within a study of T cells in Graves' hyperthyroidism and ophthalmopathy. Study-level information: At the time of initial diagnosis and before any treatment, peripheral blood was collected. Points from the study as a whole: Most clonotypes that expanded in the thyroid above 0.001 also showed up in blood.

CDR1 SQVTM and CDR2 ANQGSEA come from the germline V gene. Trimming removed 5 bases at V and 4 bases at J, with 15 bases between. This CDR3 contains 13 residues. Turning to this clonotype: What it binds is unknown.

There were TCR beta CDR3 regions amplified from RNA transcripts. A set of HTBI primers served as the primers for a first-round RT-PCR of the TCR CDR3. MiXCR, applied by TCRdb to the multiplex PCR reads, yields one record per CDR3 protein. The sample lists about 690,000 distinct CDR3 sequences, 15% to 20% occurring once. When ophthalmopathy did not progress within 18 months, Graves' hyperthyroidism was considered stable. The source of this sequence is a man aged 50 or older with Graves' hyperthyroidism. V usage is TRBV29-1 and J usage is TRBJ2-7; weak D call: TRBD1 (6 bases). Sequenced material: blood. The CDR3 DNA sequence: TGCAGCGTTCTGGACAGCAACTTTTACGAGCAGTACTTC. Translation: CSVLDSNFYEQYF.